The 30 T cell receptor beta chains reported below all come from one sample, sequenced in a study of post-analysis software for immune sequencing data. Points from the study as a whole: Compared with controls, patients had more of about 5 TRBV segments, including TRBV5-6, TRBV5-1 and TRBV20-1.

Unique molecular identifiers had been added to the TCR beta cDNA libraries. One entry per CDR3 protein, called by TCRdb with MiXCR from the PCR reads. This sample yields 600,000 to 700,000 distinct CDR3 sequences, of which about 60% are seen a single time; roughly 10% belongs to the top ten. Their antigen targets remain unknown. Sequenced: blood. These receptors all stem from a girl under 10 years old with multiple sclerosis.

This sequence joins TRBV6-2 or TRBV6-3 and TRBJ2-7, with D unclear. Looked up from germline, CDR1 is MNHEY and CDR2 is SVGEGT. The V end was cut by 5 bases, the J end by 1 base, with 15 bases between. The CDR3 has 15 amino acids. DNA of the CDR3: TGTGCCAGCAGTCGCCGACCCCAACTATCCTACGAGCAGTACTTC. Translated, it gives CASSRRPQLSYEQYF.

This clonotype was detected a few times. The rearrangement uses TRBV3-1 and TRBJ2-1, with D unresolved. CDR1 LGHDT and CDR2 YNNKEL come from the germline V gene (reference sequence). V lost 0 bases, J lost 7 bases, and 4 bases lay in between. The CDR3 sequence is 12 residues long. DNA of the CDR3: TGTGCCAGCAGCCAAGATTTGAATGAGCAGTTCTTC. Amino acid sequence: CASSQDLNEQFF.

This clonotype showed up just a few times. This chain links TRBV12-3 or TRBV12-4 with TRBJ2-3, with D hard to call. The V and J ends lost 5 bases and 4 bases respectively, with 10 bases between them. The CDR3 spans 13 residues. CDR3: CASSILGADTQYF. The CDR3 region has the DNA TGTGCCAGCAGTATTCTAGGCGCAGATACGCAGTATTTT.

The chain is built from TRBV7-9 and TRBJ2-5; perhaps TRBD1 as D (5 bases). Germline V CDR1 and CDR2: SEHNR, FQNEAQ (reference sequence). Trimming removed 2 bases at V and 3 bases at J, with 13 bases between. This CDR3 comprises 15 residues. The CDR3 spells CASSLWGQREETQYF. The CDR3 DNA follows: TGTGCCAGCAGCTTATGGGGCCAGCGAGAAGAGACCCAGTACTTC.

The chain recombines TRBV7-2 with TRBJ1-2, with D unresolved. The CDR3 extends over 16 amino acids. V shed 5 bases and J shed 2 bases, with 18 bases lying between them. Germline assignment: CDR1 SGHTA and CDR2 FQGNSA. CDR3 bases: TGTGCCAGCAGCCTAAAAGGCGGCCCTGGAAACTATGGCTACACCTTC. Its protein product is CASSLKGGPGNYGYTF.

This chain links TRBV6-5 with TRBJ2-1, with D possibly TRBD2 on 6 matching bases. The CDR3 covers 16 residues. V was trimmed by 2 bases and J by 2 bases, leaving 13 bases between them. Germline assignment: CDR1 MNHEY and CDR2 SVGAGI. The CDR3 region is CASSYPPGLPYNEQFF. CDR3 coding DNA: TGTGCCAGCAGTTACCCTCCGGGACTTCCCTACAATGAGCAGTTCTTC.

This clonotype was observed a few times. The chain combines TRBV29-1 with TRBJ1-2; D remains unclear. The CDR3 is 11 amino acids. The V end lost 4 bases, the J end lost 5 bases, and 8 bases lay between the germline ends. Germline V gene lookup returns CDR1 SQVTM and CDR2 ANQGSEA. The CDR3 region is CSVVGSYGYTF. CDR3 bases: TGCAGCGTTGTCGGTTCGTATGGCTACACCTTC.

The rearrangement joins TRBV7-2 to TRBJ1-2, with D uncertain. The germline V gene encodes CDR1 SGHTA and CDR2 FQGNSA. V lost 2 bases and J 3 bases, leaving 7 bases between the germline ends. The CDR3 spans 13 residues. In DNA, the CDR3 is TGTGCCAGCAGCTTAAGTAAGGACTATGGCTACACCTTC. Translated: CASSLSKDYGYTF.

The chain's CDR3 is CSVGAGPLQPQHF. The CDR3 DNA follows: TGCAGCGTGGGGGCGGGTCCCCTTCAGCCCCAGCATTTT. J is TRBJ1-5 and V is TRBV29-1; D might be TRBD1 (6 bases). Germline CDR1 SQVTM, CDR2 ANQGSEA. The length of the CDR3 is 13 residues. The ends were cut back, 6 bases at V and 6 bases at J, with 15 bases in the middle.

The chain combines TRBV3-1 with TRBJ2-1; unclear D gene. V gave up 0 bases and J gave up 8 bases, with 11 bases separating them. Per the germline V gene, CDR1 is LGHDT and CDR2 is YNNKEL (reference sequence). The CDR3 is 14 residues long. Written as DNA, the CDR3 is TGTGCCAGCAGCCAAGATGTAGCATCGTATGAGCAGTTCTTC. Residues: CASSQDVASYEQFF.

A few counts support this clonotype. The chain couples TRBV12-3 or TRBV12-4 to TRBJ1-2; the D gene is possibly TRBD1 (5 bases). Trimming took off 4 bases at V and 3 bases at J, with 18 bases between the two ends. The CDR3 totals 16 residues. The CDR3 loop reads CASSSSLGLPYYGYTF. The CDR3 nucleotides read TGTGCCAGCAGTTCCTCACTGGGGCTCCCCTACTATGGCTACACCTTC.

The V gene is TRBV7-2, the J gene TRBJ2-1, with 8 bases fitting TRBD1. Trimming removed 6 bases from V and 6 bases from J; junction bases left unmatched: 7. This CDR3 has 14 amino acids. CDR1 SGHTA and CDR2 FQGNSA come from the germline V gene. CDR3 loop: CASRWTGIINEQFF. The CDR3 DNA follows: TGTGCCAGCAGATGGACAGGGATCATCAATGAGCAGTTCTTC.

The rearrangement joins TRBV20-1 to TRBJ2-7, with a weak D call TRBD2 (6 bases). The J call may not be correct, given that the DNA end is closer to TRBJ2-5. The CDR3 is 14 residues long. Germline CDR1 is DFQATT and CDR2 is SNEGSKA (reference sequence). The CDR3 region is CSANRAEGSETQYF. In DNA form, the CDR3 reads TGCAGTGCAAACCGAGCGGAGGGGTCCGAGACCCAGTACTTC.

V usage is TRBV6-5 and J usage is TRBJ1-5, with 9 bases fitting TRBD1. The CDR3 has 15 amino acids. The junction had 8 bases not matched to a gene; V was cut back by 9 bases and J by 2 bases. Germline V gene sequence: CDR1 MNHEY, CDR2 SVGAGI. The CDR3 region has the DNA TGTGCCAGTGCACAGGGGGCAGGGGGCAATCAGCCCCAGCATTTT. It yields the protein CASAQGAGGNQPQHF.

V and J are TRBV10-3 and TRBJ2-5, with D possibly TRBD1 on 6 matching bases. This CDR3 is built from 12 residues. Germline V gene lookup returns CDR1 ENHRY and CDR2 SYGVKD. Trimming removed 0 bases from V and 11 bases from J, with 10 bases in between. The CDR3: CAISESRQEQYF. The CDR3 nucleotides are TGTGCCATCAGTGAGTCCCGACAGGAGCAGTACTTC.

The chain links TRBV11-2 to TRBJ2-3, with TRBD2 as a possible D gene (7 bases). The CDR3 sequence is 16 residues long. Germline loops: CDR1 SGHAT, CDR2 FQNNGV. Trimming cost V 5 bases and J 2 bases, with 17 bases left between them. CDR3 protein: CASSLVRGADTDTQYF. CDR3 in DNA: TGTGCCAGCAGCCTGGTACGGGGGGCGGACACAGATACGCAGTATTTT.

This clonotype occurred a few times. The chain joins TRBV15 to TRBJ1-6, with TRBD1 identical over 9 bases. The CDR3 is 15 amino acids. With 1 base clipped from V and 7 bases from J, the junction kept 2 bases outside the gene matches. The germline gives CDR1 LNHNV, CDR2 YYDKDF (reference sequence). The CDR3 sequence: CATSRGGTGNSPLHF. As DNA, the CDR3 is TGTGCCACCAGCAGAGGTGGGACAGGGAATTCACCCCTCCACTTT.

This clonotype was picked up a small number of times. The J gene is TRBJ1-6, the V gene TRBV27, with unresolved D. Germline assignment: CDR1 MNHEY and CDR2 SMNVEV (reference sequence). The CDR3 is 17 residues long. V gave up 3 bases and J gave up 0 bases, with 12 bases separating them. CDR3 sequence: CASSLVPDLSYNSPLHF. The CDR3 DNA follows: TGTGCCAGCAGTTTGGTGCCGGACCTCTCCTATAATTCACCCCTCCACTTT.

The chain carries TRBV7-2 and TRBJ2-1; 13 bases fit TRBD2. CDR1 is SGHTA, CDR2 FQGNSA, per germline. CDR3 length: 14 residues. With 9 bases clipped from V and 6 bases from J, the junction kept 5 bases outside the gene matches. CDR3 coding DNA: TGTGCCAGTACCGGGACTAGCGGGATCAATGAGCAGTTCTTC. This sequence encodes CASTGTSGINEQFF.

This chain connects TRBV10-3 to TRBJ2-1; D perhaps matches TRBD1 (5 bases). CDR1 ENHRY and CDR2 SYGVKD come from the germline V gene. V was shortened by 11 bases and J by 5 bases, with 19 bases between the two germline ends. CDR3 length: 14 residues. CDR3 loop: CAHQGAGPDNEQFF. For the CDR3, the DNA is TGTGCCCACCAAGGGGCAGGACCCGACAATGAGCAGTTCTTC.

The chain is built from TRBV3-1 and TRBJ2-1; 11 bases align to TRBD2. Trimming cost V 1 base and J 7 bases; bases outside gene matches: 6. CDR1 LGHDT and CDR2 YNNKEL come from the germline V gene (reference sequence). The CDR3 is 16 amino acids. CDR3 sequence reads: CASSQVNLAGGNEQFF. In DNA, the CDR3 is TGTGCCAGCAGCCAAGTTAACCTAGCGGGAGGTAATGAGCAGTTCTTC.

The CDR3 DNA sequence: TGTGCCAGCAGCGCAGAAGCGGGGGGGCCGGATGAGCAGTTCTTC. Amino acid sequence: CASSAEAGGPDEQFF. The chain is built from TRBV6-4 and TRBJ2-1, with 10 positions matching TRBD2. The junction had 10 bases not matched to a gene; V was cut back by 6 bases and J by 8 bases. The CDR3 is 15 amino acids. The V gene's germline CDR1 is MRHNA and CDR2 SNTAGT.

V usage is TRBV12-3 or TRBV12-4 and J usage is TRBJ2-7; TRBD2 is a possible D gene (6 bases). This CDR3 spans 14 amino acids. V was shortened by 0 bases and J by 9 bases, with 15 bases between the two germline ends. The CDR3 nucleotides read TGTGCCAGCAGTTTAGCGGGAGGAGTCGTTGTGCAGTACTTC. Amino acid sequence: CASSLAGGVVVQYF.

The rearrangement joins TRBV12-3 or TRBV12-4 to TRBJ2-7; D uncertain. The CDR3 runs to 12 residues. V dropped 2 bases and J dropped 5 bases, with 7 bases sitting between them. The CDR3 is CASSLRRDEQYF. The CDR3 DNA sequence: TGTGCCAGCAGTTTAAGACGGGACGAGCAGTACTTC.

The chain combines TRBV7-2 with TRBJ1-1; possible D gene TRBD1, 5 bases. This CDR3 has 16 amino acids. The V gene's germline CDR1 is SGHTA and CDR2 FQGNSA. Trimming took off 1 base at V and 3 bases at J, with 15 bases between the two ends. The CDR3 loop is CASSLGISGGDTEAFF. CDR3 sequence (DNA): TGTGCCAGCAGCTTAGGGATTTCGGGGGGGGACACTGAAGCTTTCTTT.

The CDR3: CASSYQGPEYNEQFF. The CDR3 DNA sequence: TGTGCCAGCAGTTACCAGGGACCTGAGTACAATGAGCAGTTCTTC. V gene TRBV6-2 or TRBV6-3 combines with J gene TRBJ2-1; either TRBD1 or TRBD2 may fit D (5 bases each). The CDR3 is 15 amino acids. V was pared by 2 bases and J by 4 bases, with 12 bases between. The V gene's germline CDR1 is MNHEY and CDR2 SVGEGT.

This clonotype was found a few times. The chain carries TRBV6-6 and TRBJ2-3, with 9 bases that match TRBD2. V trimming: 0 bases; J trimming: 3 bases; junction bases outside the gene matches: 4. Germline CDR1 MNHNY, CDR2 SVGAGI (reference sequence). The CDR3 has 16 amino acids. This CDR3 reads CASSYSSSGGTDTQYF. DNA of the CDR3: TGTGCCAGCAGTTACTCGTCCAGCGGGGGGACAGATACGCAGTATTTT.

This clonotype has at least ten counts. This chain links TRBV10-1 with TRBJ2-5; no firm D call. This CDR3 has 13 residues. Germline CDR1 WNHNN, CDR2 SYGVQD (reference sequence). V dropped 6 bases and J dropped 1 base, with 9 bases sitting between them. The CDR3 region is CASSPTLQETQYF. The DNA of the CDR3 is TGCGCCAGCAGCCCAACCCTCCAAGAGACCCAGTACTTC.

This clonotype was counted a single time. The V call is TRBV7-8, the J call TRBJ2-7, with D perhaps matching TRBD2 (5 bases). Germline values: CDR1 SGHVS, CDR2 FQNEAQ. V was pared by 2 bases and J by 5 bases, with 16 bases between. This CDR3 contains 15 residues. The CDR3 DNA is TGTGCCAGCAGCTTAAGGGAGAAGGGAGTCCACGAGCAGTACTTC. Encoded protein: CASSLREKGVHEQYF. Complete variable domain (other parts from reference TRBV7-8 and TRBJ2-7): GAGVSQSPRYKVAKRGQDVALRCDPISGHVSLFWYQQALGQGPEFLTYFQNEAQLDKSGLPSDRFFAERPEGSVSTLKIQRTQQEDSAVYLCASSLREKGVHEQYFGPGTRLTVT.

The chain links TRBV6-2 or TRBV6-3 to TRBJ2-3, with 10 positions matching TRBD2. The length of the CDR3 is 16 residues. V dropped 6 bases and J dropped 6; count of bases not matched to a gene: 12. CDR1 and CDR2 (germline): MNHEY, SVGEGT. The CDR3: CASSPRRLAGRDTQYF. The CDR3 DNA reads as TGTGCCAGCAGCCCGAGGAGACTAGCGGGTCGCGATACGCAGTATTTT.